This TCR beta chain was found in a study of blood T cells in healthy people across ages. Next came a second PCR, run for about 6 to 11 cycles, which used a sample-barcoded 5' primer along with a J-beta primer mix. TCRdb re-analysed the 5' RACE reads in MiXCR, keeping a single row per CDR3 protein. The repertoire holds around 900,000 distinct CDR3 sequences, roughly half seen once, with about a fifth in the top ten. Study-level results: The percentage of naive T cells correlated strongly with TCR beta diversity.

CDR1 and CDR2 (germline): SEHNR, FQNEAQ (reference sequence). The V end lost 8 bases, the J end lost 0 bases, and 13 bases lay between the germline ends. The CDR3 is 14 residues long. Details on this clonotype: The antigen is undetermined.

This clonotype originated in a woman aged 55-70 years in good health. Sequenced material: blood. The rearrangement links TRBV7-9 to TRBJ1-1; D gene unclear. The CDR3 DNA is TGTGCCAGCTCCCGGGGAGATTTGAACACTGAAGCTTTCTTT. Protein product: CASSRGDLNTEAFF.